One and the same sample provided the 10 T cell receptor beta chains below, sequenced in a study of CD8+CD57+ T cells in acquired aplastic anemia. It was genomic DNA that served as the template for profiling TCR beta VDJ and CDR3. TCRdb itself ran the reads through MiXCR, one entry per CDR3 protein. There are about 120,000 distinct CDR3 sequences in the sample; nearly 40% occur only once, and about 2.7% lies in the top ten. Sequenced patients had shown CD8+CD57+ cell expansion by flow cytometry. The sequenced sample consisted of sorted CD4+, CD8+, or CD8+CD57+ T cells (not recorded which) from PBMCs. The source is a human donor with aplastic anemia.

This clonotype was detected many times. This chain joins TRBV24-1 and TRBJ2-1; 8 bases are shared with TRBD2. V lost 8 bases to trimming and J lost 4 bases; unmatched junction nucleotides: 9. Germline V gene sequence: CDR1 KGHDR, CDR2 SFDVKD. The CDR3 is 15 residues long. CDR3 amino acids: CATTGGEGKYNEQFF. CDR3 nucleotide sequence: TGTGCCACCACGGGGGGGGAAGGAAAGTACAATGAGCAGTTCTTC.

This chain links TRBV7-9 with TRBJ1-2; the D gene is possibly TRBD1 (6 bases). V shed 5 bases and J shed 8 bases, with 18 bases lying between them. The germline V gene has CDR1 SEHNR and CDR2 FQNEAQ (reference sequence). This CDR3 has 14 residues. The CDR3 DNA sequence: TGTGCCAGCAGCGTTGAGAGGGGGGGTTGGGGCTACACCTTC. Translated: CASSVERGGWGYTF. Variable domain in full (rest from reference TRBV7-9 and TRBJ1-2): DTGVSQNPRHKITKRGQNVTFRCDPISEHNRLYWYRQTLGQGPEFLTYFQNEAQLEKSRLLSDRFSAERPKGSFSTLEIQRTEQGDSAMYLCASSVERGGWGYTFGSGTRLTVV.

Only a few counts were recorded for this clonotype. The CDR3 spells CAISESRGQPETQYF. DNA of the CDR3: TGTGCCATCAGTGAGTCTCGCGGGCAACCAGAGACCCAGTACTTC. V usage is TRBV10-3 and J usage is TRBJ2-5, with D perhaps TRBD2 (5 bases). CDR3 length: 15 residues. V was trimmed by 0 bases and J by 4 bases, leaving 12 bases between them. The germline gives CDR1 ENHRY, CDR2 SYGVKD.

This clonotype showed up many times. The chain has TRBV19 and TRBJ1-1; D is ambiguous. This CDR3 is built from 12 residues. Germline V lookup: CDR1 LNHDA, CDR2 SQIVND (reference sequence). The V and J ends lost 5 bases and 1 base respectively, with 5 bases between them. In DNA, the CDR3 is TGTGCCAGTAGTCGACAGAACACTGAAGCTTTCTTT. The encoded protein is CASSRQNTEAFF.

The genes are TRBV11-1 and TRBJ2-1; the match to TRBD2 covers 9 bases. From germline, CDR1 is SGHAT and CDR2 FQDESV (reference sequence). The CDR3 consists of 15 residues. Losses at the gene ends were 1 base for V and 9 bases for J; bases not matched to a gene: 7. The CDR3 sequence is CASSLGLAVVGEQFF. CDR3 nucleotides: TGTGCCAGCAGCTTAGGACTAGCGGTGGTGGGTGAGCAGTTCTTC.

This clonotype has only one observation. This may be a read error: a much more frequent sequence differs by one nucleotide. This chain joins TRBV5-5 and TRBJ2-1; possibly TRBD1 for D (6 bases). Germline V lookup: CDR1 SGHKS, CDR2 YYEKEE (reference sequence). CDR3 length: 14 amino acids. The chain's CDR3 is CASSVQGSYNERFF. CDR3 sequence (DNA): TGTGCCAGCAGCGTACAGGGCTCCTACAATGAGCGGTTCTTC.

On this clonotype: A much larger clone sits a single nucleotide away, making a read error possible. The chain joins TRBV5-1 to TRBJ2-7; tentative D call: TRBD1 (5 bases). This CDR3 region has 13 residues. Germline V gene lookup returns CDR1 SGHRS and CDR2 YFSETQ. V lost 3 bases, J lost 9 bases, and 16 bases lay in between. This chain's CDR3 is CASSSPGIDGQYF. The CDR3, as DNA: TGCGCCAGCAGCTCTCCAGGGATCGACGGGCAGTACTTC.

The CDR3 reads CASTRGIHEQCV. DNA for the CDR3: TGCGCCAGCACCAGGGGCATCCACGAGCAGTGCGTC. This sequence joins TRBV10-2 and TRBJ2-7; TRBD1 might be the D (6 bases). The CDR3 extends over 12 amino acids. The germline CDR1 and CDR2 sequences are WSHSY and SAAADI.

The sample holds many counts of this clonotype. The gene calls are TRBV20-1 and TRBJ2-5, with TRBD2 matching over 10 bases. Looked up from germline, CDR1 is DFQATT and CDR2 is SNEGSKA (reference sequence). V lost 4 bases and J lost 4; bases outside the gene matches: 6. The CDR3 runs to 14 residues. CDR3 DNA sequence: TGCAGTGCTAAGCGGGGGACTAGCGTAGAGACCCAGTACTTC. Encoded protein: CSAKRGTSVETQYF.

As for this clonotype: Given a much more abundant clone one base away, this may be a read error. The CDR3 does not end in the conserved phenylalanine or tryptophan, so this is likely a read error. In DNA, the CDR3 is TGCAGTGCTAGTCCCCAGGTAGATACGCAGTATCTT. Its translation: CSASPQVDTQYL. V usage is TRBV20-1 and J usage is TRBJ2-3; D is unresolved. The V gene's germline CDR1 is DFQATT and CDR2 SNEGSKA (reference sequence). The length of the CDR3 is 12 residues. Between the trimmed V and J ends, which lost 3 bases and 5 bases, there was a span of 9 bases.